This entry is about one T cell receptor (beta chain). What it recognizes is unknown. These data belong to a study of radiation and T cells in renal cell carcinoma. V was shortened by 2 bases and J by 1 base, with 9 bases between the two germline ends. The CDR3 length is 14 residues. Germline V gives CDR1 LNHDA, CDR2 SQIVND (reference sequence). This table comes from immunoSEQ multiplex PCR, and its TCRdb copy is limited to in-frame clones, with some not included. There are some 100,000 clones in the sample; about four fifths occur only once, and 6% to 7% lies in the top ten. General study results and limits: Top tumor clonotypes rose in blood 2 weeks post-radiation, then contracted.

As to time point: baseline pretreatment blood. The treatment here: 15 Gy SBRT to primary tumor, nephrectomy 4 weeks later. Blood was sampled at baseline, 2 weeks and 4 weeks after SBRT. The receptor was derived from a man aged 60 to 75 with renal cell carcinoma. The chain combines TRBV19 with TRBJ2-7; D unclear. The source was blood, collected from a patient whose treatment included radiotherapy and nephrectomy. For the CDR3, the DNA is TGTGCCAGTAGTATACAACACAGTTCCTACGAGCAGTACTTC. Amino acids: CASSIQHSSYEQYF.